This TCR beta chain was retrieved from a study of cytomegalovirus exposure and HLA in healthy donors. The CDR3 is 16 amino acids. V shed 3 bases, J shed 0 bases, and the junction held 5 bases outside the gene matches. CDR1 SGHKS and CDR2 YYEKEE come from the germline V gene (reference sequence). Whole-study findings and limits: Data from an earlier analysis indicated that most TCR beta V segments were productive either about 90% or about 30% of the time. Follow-up analysis seemed to connect common viral pathogens with several of the most significant clusters identified. Some V segments (TRBV6-2 and TRBV6-3 among them) were excluded as indistinguishable.

Vbeta (60) and Jbeta (13) primers were used in the PCR. Libraries were prepared by immunoSEQ multiplex PCR; TCRdb keeps only in-frame clonotypes and omits some of them. The sample holds 100,000 to 150,000 clones, about 80% seen once. Comments on this clone: The antigen remains undetermined.

These donors counted as nominally healthy when sampled, but unrecorded immune exposures were likely. The TCR originated in a man aged 30 to 39 in good health and CMV-seropositive. Input material: PBMCs. The chain has TRBV5-5 and TRBJ2-2; 7 bases are shared with TRBD1. CDR3 nucleotides: TGTGCCAGCAGCTCGACCGGGACAGCGAACACCGGGGAGCTGTTTTTT. Residues: CASSSTGTANTGELFF. Full variable domain (remainder filled in from reference TRBV5-5 and TRBJ2-2): DAGVTQSPTHLIKTRGQQVTLRCSPISGHKSVSWYQQVLGQGPQFIFQYYEKEERGRGNFPDRFSARQFPNYSSELNVNALLLGDSALYLCASSSTGTANTGELFFGEGSRLTVL.